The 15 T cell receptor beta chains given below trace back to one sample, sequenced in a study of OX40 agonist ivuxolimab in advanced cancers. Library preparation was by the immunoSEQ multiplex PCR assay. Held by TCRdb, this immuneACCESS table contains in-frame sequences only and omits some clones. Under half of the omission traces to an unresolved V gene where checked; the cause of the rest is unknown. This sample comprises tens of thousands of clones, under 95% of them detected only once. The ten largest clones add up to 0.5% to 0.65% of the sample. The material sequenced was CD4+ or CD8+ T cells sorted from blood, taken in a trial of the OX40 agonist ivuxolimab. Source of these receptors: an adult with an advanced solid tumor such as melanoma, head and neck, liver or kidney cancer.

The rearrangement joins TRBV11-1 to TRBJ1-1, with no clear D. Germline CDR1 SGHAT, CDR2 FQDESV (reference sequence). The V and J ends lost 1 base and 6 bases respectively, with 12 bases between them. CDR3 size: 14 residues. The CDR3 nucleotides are TGTGCCAGCAGCTTAGTACGGCTGAGCGCTGAAGCTTTCTTT. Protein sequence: CASSLVRLSAEAFF.

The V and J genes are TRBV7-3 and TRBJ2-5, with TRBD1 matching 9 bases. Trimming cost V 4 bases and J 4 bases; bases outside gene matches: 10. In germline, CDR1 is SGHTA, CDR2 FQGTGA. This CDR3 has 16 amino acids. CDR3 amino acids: CASSSPGQGQGETQYF. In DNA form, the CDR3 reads TGTGCCAGCAGCTCTCCGGGACAGGGCCAAGGAGAGACCCAGTACTTC.

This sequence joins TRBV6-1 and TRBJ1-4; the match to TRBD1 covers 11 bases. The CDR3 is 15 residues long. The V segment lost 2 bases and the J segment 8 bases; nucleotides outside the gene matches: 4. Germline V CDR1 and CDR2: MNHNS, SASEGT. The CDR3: CASSEPGQGEEKLFF. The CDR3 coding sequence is TGTGCCAGCAGTGAACCGGGACAGGGGGAAGAAAAACTGTTTTTT.

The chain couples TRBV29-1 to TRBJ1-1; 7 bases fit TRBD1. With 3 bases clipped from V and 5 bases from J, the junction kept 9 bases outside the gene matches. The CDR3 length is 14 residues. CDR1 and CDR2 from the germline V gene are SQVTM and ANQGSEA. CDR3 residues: CSVDRLGGYTEAFF. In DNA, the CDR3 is TGCAGCGTTGACCGTTTAGGGGGCTATACTGAAGCTTTCTTT. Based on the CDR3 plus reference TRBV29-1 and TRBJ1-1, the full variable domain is SAVISQKPSRDICQRGTSLTIQCQVDSQVTMMFWYRQQPGQSLTLIATANQGSEATYESGFVIDKFPISRPNLTFSTLTVSNMSPEDSSIYLCSVDRLGGYTEAFFGQGTRLTVV.

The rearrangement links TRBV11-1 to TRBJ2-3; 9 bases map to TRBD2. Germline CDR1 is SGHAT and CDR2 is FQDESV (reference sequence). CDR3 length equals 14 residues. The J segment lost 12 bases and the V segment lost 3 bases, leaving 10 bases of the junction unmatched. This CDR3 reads CASSFSGASGVQYF. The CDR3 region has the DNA TGTGCCAGCAGCTTTAGTGGGGCTAGCGGGGTCCAGTATTTT. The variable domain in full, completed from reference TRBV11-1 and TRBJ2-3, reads EAEVAQSPRYKITEKSQAVAFWCDPISGHATLYWYRQILGQGPELLVQFQDESVVDDSQLPKDRFSAERLKGVDSTLKIQPAELGDSAMYLCASSFSGASGVQYFGPGTRLTVL.

CDR3 DNA: TGTGCCACCCGGGGGGCGAACACCGGGGAGCTGTTTTTT. The encoded protein is CATRGANTGELFF. The V and J genes are TRBV6-5 and TRBJ2-2; 7 bases align to TRBD2. V lost 10 bases, J lost 0 bases, and 2 bases stayed unmatched. The CDR3 consists of 13 residues. Germline-derived CDR1 and CDR2 are MNHEY and SVGAGI.

The CDR3 nucleotides are TGTGCCAGCAGCTTAGATGGAGGGACAGGGGGCCGATTGGAGACCCAGTACTTC. Protein sequence: CASSLDGGTGGRLETQYF. V gene TRBV11-3 combines with J gene TRBJ2-5; 12 bases are a match to TRBD1. This CDR3 has 18 residues. The V segment lost 0 bases and the J segment 5 bases; nucleotides outside the gene matches: 10. Germline V gene sequence: CDR1 SGHNT, CDR2 YENEEA.

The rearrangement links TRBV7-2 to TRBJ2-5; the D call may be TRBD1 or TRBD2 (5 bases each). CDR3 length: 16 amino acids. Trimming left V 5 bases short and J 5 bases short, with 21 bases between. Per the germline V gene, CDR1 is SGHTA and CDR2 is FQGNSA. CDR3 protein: CASSPTIGRGGETQYF. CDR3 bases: TGTGCCAGCAGCCCTACCATCGGTCGGGGCGGGGAGACCCAGTACTTC.

CDR3: CASSFGGLAGGPETQYF. CDR3 nucleotide sequence: TGTGCCAGCAGCTTTGGGGGACTAGCGGGAGGGCCAGAGACCCAGTACTTC. The rearrangement joins TRBV7-8 to TRBJ2-5, with TRBD2 matching over 16 bases. The CDR3 sequence is 17 residues long. CDR1 and CDR2 (germline): SGHVS, FQNEAQ. The trim removed 3 bases at V and 4 bases at J, leaving 5 bases unmatched.

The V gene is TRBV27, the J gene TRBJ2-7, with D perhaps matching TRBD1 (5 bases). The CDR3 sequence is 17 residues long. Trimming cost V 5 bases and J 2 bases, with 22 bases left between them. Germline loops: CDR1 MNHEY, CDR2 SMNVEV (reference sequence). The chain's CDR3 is CASSLPPSVRGTYEQYF. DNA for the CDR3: TGTGCCAGCAGTCTCCCACCCTCAGTAAGGGGAACCTACGAGCAGTACTTC.

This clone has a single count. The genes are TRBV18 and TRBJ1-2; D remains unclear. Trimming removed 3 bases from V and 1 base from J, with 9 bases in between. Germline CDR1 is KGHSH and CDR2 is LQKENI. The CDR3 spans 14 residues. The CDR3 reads CASSPLEVNYGYTF. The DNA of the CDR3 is TGTGCCAGCTCACCTTTGGAAGTTAACTATGGCTACACCTTC.

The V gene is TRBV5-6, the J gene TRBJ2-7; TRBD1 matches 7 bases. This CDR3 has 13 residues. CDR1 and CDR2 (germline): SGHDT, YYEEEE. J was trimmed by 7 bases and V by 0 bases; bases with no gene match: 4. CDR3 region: CASSLEQGNEQYF. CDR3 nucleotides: TGTGCCAGCAGCTTGGAACAGGGGAATGAGCAGTACTTC.

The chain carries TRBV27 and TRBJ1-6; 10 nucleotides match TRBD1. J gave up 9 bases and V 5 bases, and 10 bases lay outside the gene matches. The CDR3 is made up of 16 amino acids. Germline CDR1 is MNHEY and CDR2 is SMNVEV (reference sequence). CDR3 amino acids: CASSPFRTGGGSPLHF. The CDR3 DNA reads TGTGCCAGCAGTCCCTTCCGGACAGGGGGAGGTTCACCCCTCCACTTT.

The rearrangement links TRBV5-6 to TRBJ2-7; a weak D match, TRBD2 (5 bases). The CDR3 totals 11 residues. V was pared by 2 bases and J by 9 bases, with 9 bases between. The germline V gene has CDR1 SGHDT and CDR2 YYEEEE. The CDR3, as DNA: TGTGCCAGCAGCTTCCGTGGAGGGCAGTACTTC. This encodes CASSFRGGQYF. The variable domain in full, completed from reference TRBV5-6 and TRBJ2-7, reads DAGVTQSPTHLIKTRGQQVTLRCSPKSGHDTVSWYQQALGQGPQFIFQYYEEEERQRGNFPDRFSGHQFPNYSSELNVNALLLGDSALYLCASSFRGGQYFGPGTRLTVT.

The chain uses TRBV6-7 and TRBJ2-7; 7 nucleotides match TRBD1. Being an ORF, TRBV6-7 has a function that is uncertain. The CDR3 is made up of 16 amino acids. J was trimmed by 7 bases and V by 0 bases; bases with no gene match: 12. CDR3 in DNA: TGTGCCAGCAGTTACTCGGCGACAGGGAAAAGGGGGGAGCAGTACTTC. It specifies CASSYSATGKRGEQYF.